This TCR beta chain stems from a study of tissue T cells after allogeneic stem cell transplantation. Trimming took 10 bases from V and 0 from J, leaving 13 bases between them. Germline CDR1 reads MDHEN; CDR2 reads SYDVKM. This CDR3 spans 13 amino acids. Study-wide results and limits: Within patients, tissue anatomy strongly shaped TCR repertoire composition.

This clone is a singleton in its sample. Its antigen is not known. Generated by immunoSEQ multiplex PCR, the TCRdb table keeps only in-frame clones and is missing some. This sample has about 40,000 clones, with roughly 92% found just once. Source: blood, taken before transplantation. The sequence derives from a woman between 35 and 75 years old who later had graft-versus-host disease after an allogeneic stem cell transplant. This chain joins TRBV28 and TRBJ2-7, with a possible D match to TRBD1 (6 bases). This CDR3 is CAISRGDSYEQYF. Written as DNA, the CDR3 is TGTGCCATTAGCAGGGGCGACTCCTACGAGCAGTACTTC.